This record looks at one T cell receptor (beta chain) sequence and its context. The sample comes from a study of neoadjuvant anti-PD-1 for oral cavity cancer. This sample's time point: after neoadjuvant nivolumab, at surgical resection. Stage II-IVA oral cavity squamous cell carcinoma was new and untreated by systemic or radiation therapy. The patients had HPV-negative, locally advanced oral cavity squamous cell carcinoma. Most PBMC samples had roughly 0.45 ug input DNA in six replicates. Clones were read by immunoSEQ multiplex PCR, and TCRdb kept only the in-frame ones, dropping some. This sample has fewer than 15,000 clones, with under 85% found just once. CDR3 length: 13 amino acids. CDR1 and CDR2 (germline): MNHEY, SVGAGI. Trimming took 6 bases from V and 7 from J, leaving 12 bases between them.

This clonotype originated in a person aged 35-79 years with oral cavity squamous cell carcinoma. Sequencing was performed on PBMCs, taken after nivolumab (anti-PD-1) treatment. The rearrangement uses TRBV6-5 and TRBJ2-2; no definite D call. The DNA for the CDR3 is TGTGCCAGCAGCCACAGAAGGGACGGGGAGCTGTTTTTT. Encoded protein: CASSHRRDGELFF.